This is a list of T cell receptor beta chains from one sample in a study of T cell responses to AZD1222 COVID-19 vaccine. Measured with immunoSEQ multiplex PCR; TCRdb has only the in-frame clones, and not every one. The sample records 110,000 or so clones, roughly 86% being singletons. This material consisted of peripheral blood, taken on day 0 of MenACWY control vaccination. The receptors were sampled from an adult in good health. Each CDR3 is given with its conserved first and last residue. D genes are given only for firm matches.

TRBD1	TRBV18	TRBJ1-5	CASSPDREQAQHF
TRBD1	TRBV7-9	TRBJ1-2	CASSSDRVDGYTF
.	TRBV11-2	TRBJ2-3	CASSLFRAGPTDTQYF
TRBD1	TRBV11-2	TRBJ1-2	CASTKTRDSYGYTF
.	TRBV11-3	TRBJ2-7	CASSLRQGPPKTYEQYF
.	TRBV6-6	TRBJ2-2	CASLSGTPYTGELFF
.	TRBV2	TRBJ2-2	CASSEALGGELFF
TRBD2	TRBV4-1	TRBJ2-3	CASSPLAGSGADTQYF
.	TRBV7-8	TRBJ1-5	CASSFSPDSNQPQHF
.	TRBV2	TRBJ2-3	CASRGNPDTQYF
.	TRBV5-1	TRBJ2-6	CASSSGSNSGANVLTF
.	TRBV18	TRBJ1-5	CASSPRAIGWEDQPQHF
TRBD1	TRBV6-5	TRBJ1-1	CAGRDRENTEAFF
TRBD1	TRBV18	TRBJ1-6	CASSPSGGASPLHF
TRBD2	TRBV28	TRBJ2-5	CASSPGTSGREETQYF
TRBD1	TRBV5-4	TRBJ1-2	CASSNDRASGYTF
.	TRBV27	TRBJ1-1	CASSLLAVNTEAFF
TRBD1	TRBV9	TRBJ1-5	CASGQGALRNQPQHF
TRBD2	TRBV7-8	TRBJ2-7	CASSLDSSGASYEQYF
TRBD2	TRBV11-3	TRBJ2-1	CASSLGTSGFYSYNEQFF
.	TRBV19	TRBJ1-2	CASRYGARDGYTF
TRBD1	TRBV6-4	TRBJ2-3	CASSSLGTGVPDTQYF